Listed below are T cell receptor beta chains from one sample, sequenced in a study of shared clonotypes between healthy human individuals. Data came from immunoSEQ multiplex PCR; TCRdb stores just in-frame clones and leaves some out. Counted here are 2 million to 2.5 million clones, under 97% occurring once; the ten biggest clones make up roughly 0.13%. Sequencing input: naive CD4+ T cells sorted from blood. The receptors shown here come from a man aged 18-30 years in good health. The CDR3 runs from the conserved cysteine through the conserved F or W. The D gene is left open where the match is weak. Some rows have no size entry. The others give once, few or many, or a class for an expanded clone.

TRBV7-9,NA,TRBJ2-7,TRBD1,CASSQPGQETYEQYF,TGTGCCAGCAGCCAGCCGGGACAGGAAACCTACGAGCAGTACTTC
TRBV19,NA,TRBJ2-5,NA,CASSINWRLETQYF,TGTGCCAGTAGTATTAATTGGCGCCTCGAGACCCAGTACTTC
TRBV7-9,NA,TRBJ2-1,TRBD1,CASSLARTGFNEQFF,TGTGCCAGCAGCTTAGCCCGGACAGGCTTTAATGAGCAGTTCTTC
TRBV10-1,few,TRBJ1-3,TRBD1,CATGQGDDTIYF,TGCGCCACCGGACAGGGAGACGACACCATATATTTT
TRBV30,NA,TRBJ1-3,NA,CAWSVIGNTIYF,TGTGCCTGGAGTGTTATAGGAAACACCATATATTTT
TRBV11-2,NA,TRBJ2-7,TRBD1,CASSPIQGEQYF,TGTGCCAGCAGCCCGATACAGGGGGAGCAGTACTTC
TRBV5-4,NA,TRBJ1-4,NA,CASSLEGAPKGEKLFF,TGTGCCAGCAGCTTGGAGGGTGCACCTAAGGGTGAAAAACTGTTTTTT
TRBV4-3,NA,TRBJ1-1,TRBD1,CASSQTTGITEAFF,TGCGCCAGCAGCCAAACGACAGGGATTACTGAAGCTTTCTTT
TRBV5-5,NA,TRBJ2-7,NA,CASSWTSRRPGYEQYF,TGTGCCAGCAGCTGGACCTCGCGGAGGCCGGGCTACGAGCAGTACTTC
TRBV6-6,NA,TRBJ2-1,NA,CASSYSKLVVHNEQFF,TGTGCCAGCAGTTACTCGAAACTAGTGGTTCACAATGAGCAGTTCTTC
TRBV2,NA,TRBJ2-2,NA,CASRDNTGELFF,TGTGCCAGCAGAGATAACACCGGGGAGCTGTTTTTT
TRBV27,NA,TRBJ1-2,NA,CASSLNGGRGYTF,TGTGCCAGCAGTCTCAATGGCGGAAGAGGCTACACCTTC
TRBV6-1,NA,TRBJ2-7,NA,CASSENLYEQYF,TGTGCCAGCAGTGAAAACCTCTACGAGCAGTACTTC
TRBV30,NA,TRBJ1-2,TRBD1,CAWNTGTGVWMDGYTF,TGTGCCTGGAATACCGGGACAGGGGTGTGGATGGATGGCTACACCTTC
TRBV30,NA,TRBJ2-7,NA,CAWSEMGPYEQYF,TGTGCCTGGAGTGAAATGGGACCCTACGAGCAGTACTTC
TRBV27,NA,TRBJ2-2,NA,CASSFLGAPNTGELFF,TGTGCCAGCAGTTTCCTCGGGGCCCCGAACACCGGGGAGCTGTTTTTT
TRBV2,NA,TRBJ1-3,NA,CASNLEWSGNTIYF,TGTGCCAGCAACCTAGAATGGTCTGGAAACACCATATATTTT
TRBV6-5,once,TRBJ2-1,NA,CASSYSRTYNEQFF,TGTGCCAGCAGTTACTCTCGGACATACAATGAGCAGTTCTTC
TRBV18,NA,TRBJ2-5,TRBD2,CASSRRTSGQETQYF,TGTGCCAGCTCACGTCGGACTAGCGGTCAAGAGACCCAGTACTTC
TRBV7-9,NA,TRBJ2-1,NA,CASSSGEVRQFF,TGTGCCAGCAGCTCCGGGGAGGTCCGCCAGTTCTTC
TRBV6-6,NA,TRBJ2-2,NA,CASRVGRPNTGELFF,TGTGCCAGCAGGGTTGGACGGCCGAACACCGGGGAGCTGTTTTTT
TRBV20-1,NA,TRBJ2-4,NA,CSAPHKNIQYF,TGCAGTGCGCCTCATAAAAACATTCAGTACTTC
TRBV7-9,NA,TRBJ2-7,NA,CASSLEGISEQYF,TGTGCCAGCAGCTTGGAGGGAATAAGCGAGCAGTACTTC
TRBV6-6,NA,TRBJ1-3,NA,CASSYATDLSGNTIYF,TGTGCCAGCAGTTACGCGACTGACCTCTCTGGAAACACCATATATTTT
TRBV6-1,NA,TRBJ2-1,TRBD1,CASSGKTGGEQFF,TGTGCCAGCAGTGGGAAGACAGGGGGTGAGCAGTTCTTC
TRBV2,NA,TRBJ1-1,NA,CATRRMNTEAFF,TGTGCCACGAGGAGGATGAACACTGAAGCTTTCTTT
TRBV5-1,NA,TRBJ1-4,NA,CASSFDREKLFF,TGCGCCAGCAGCTTTGACCGGGAAAAACTGTTTTTT